This T cell receptor beta chain came from a study of blood T cell repertoires in COVID-19. The data were produced by immunoSEQ multiplex PCR, yet TCRdb's version contains in-frame clones alone and is incomplete. The table has roughly 160,000 clones, about 88% seen once. This clone was detected only once. The length of the CDR3 is 16 residues. The chain combines TRBV21-1 with TRBJ2-1; the table's D call, TRBD2, has no DNA check behind it. TRBV21-1 is annotated as a pseudogene. Source material: peripheral blood. This TCR was sampled from an elderly woman with COVID-19, enrolled during active disease. CDR3 nucleotide sequence: TGTGCCAGCAGCAAAGCGCATAGCAATCCTTTTGAGGCGCAGTTCTTC. Translating gives CASSKAHSNPFEAQFF.